This T cell receptor beta chain stems from a study of T cell responses to AZD1222 COVID-19 vaccine. The CDR3 totals 17 residues. Germline values: CDR1 WNHNN, CDR2 SYGVQD (reference sequence). Trimming at V came to 8 bases and at J to 4 bases, leaving 11 bases not matched to a gene. The method was immunoSEQ multiplex PCR; TCRdb's version includes in-frame clones alone and lacks a portion of them. The sample has 150,000 to 200,000 clones, approximately 90% seen once. This TCR was recovered from an adult who received the AZD1222 COVID-19 vaccine. The chain joins TRBV10-1 to TRBJ2-6; 10 nucleotides match TRBD2. Sequencing used peripheral blood, obtained 28 days after the second AZD1222 dose. This CDR3 is CASGRPLAGAGANVLTF. The CDR3 DNA is TGCGCCAGCGGGCGCCCCCTAGCGGGGGCCGGGGCCAACGTCCTGACTTTC.